Below, 27 T cell receptor beta chains from the same sample are listed, as sequenced in a study of T cell responses to AZD1222 COVID-19 vaccine (dated by TCRdb to the early 2020s). Receptor amplification or capture employed the immunoSEQ multiplex PCR assay. TCRdb re-hosts the immuneACCESS table, in-frame sequences only. Its copies lack some clones; in the studies checked, an unresolved V gene accounts for under half of them, and the cause for the rest is not known. This sample comprises 130,000 to 150,000 clones, roughly nine tenths of them detected only once. The leading ten clones occupy around 1.5% of the sample. In light of the paper, this sample's time point label describes: baseline before first vaccination. The sequencing used peripheral blood, collected on day 0 of AZD1222 vaccination. The source is an adult in good health.

This chain uses TRBV2 with TRBJ1-5; D is unclear. Trimming cost V 0 bases and J 6 bases, with 12 bases left between them. CDR3 length equals 15 residues. The germline CDR1 and CDR2 sequences are SNHLY and FYNNEI. CDR3 sequence (DNA): TGTGCCAGCAGTGAAGCTGAAGCTTCGGGTCAGCCCCAGCATTTT. Protein sequence: CASSEAEASGQPQHF.

This clone was seen only a few times. The chain recombines TRBV9 with TRBJ2-7; either TRBD1 or TRBD2 may supply D (5 bases each). CDR1 SGDLS and CDR2 YYNGEE come from the germline V gene. V lost 0 bases and J lost 4, with 14 bases in between. The CDR3 totals 15 residues. The CDR3 region is CASSVGWDPRYEQYF. The CDR3 DNA is TGTGCCAGCAGCGTAGGTTGGGACCCTCGTTACGAGCAGTACTTC.

The chain has TRBV5-1 and TRBJ1-1, with D tentatively TRBD1 (5 bases). The germline gives CDR1 SGHRS, CDR2 YFSETQ. CDR3 length equals 15 residues. V was shortened by 1 base and J by 3 bases, with 13 bases between the two germline ends. The CDR3 nucleotides are TGCGCCAGCAGCTTGTACGCAGGGATGTACACTGAAGCTTTCTTT. It codes for CASSLYAGMYTEAFF.

V gene TRBV7-2 combines with J gene TRBJ1-6; 7 bases map to TRBD1. V dropped 3 bases and J dropped 1; count of bases not matched to a gene: 3. CDR3 length: 16 amino acids. Germline V gives CDR1 SGHTA, CDR2 FQGNSA. CDR3 DNA sequence: TGTGCCAGCAGCTTCAGGGGGAAATCCTATAATTCACCCCTCCACTTT. This codes for CASSFRGKSYNSPLHF. Full variable domain (rest looked up from reference TRBV7-2 and TRBJ1-6): GAGVSQSPSNKVTEKGKDVELRCDPISGHTALYWYRQSLGQGLEFLIYFQGNSAPDKSGLPSDRFSAERTGGSVSTLTIQRTQQEDSAVYLCASSFRGKSYNSPLHFGNGTRLTVT.

V usage is TRBV30 and J usage is TRBJ1-1; a possible D gene is TRBD1 (6 bases). Trimming took off 3 bases at V and 1 base at J, with 12 bases between the two ends. Germline CDR1 is GTSNPN and CDR2 is SVGIG (reference sequence). The CDR3 totals 14 residues. The CDR3 sequence is CAWRTLTGNTEAFF. The CDR3 bases are TGTGCCTGGAGAACCCTGACAGGGAACACTGAAGCTTTCTTT.

In this sample, this clone turned up once. The chain joins TRBV19 to TRBJ2-1; D is possibly TRBD2 (6 bases). The CDR3 extends over 14 amino acids. V lost 5 bases and J 4 bases, leaving 12 bases between the germline ends. CDR1 LNHDA and CDR2 SQIVND come from the germline V gene (reference sequence). The CDR3: CASSYSGLYNEQFF. The CDR3 region has the DNA TGTGCCAGTAGTTATAGCGGCTTATACAATGAGCAGTTCTTC.

This chain uses TRBV12-2 with TRBJ2-3; the table's D call, TRBD2, was not checked against the DNA. TRBV12-2 is labeled a pseudogene. The CDR3 consists of 16 residues. CDR3 sequence (DNA): TGTGCAAGTCGCTTAGAGAGCCTAGCGGGCGGTGGAACGCAGTATTTT. Translated: CASRLESLAGGGTQYF.

The chain joins TRBV5-1 to TRBJ1-1, with D possibly TRBD1 on 5 matching bases. This CDR3 is 14 amino acids long. Germline V lookup: CDR1 SGHRS, CDR2 YFSETQ. Trimming removed 4 bases at V and 5 bases at J, with 15 bases between. The CDR3 coding sequence is TGCGCCAGCAGCCCCAGGGTGGGAGGGACTGAAGCTTTCTTT. This gives the protein CASSPRVGGTEAFF.

This chain uses TRBV7-2 with TRBJ2-2, with D possibly being TRBD2 (5 bases). Germline V gene lookup returns CDR1 SGHTA and CDR2 FQGNSA. V gave up 1 base and J gave up 2 bases, with 14 bases separating them. CDR3 size: 17 residues. The CDR3 DNA is TGTGCCAGCAGCTTAGGTCCCGCGGGCGCAAACACCGGGGAGCTGTTTTTT. Translating it yields CASSLGPAGANTGELFF.

The chain has TRBV2 and TRBJ1-1; D remains unclear. CDR3 length: 13 residues. Deletions cut 6 bases from V and 1 base from J, with 9 bases between. Germline CDR1 and CDR2: SNHLY and FYNNEI. The CDR3 DNA reads as TGTGCCAGCAGGGAACGGGAGAACACTGAAGCTTTCTTT. As protein: CASRERENTEAFF.

The chain joins TRBV19 to TRBJ1-2; D is undetermined. This CDR3 region has 12 residues. The germline CDR1 and CDR2 sequences are LNHDA and SQIVND (reference sequence). The germline V and J ends were trimmed by 5 bases and 4 bases, with 8 bases remaining between them. CDR3 bases: TGTGCCAGTAGTCCCCTGGGCTATGGCTACACCTTC. As protein: CASSPLGYGYTF. The full variable domain, rest sourced from reference TRBV19 and TRBJ1-2, is DGGITQSPKYLFRKEGQNVTLSCEQNLNHDAMYWYRQDPGQGLRLIYYSQIVNDFQKGDIAEGYSVSREKKESFPLTVTSAQKNPTAFYLCASSPLGYGYTFGSGTRLTVV.

This clone was found once. The V call is TRBV6-5, the J call TRBJ1-4; possibly TRBD1 for D (5 bases). V lost 7 bases to trimming and J lost 7 bases, with 19 bases between them. The CDR3 runs 15 residues. From germline, CDR1 is MNHEY and CDR2 SVGAGI. In DNA, the CDR3 is TGTGCCAGCACTCCAATTTCGTGGGGCAGTGAAAAACTGTTTTTT. It specifies CASTPISWGSEKLFF.

The V and J genes are TRBV7-9 and TRBJ1-4; TRBD1 agrees at 8 bases. CDR3 length: 16 residues. Germline V gives CDR1 SEHNR, CDR2 FQNEAQ (reference sequence). V gave up 5 bases and J gave up 5 bases; unmatched junction bases: 10. CDR3 sequence: CASSQGDRTRNEKLFF. In DNA form, the CDR3 reads TGTGCCAGCAGCCAGGGGGACAGGACTCGAAATGAAAAACTGTTTTTT.

This chain uses TRBV28 with TRBJ1-2; 8 positions agree with TRBD1. This CDR3 is built from 12 residues. V shed 6 bases, J shed 14 bases, and the junction held 11 bases outside the gene matches. The germline gives CDR1 MDHEN, CDR2 SYDVKM. The CDR3 DNA reads TGTGCCAGCAGCTCTCCTCAGGGGGCGGATACCTTC. Its protein is CASSSPQGADTF.

The V gene is TRBV6-5, the J gene TRBJ1-1, with 8 bases aligning to TRBD1. J lost 7 bases, V lost 6 bases, and 10 bases had no gene match. From germline, CDR1 is MNHEY and CDR2 SVGAGI. The CDR3 totals 14 residues. The CDR3 sequence is CASRAPRGLNEAFF. The DNA for the CDR3 is TGTGCCAGCAGGGCCCCCAGGGGGCTAAATGAAGCTTTCTTT.

This rearrangement joins TRBV4-1 to TRBJ1-4; D not resolved. The CDR3 has 17 residues. Trimming cost V 3 bases and J 2 bases, with 16 bases left between them. Germline loops: CDR1 MGHRA, CDR2 YSYEKL. CDR3 amino acids: CASSHGPVMGTNEKLFF. For the CDR3, the DNA is TGCGCCAGCAGCCATGGGCCGGTAATGGGGACTAATGAAAAACTGTTTTTT.

A single count supports this clone. The V and J genes are TRBV14 and TRBJ1-3; 9 bases match TRBD1. Trimming removed 3 bases from V and 1 base from J; junction bases left unmatched: 7. This CDR3 is built from 17 residues. Germline CDR1 SGHDN, CDR2 FVKESK. The CDR3 nucleotides are TGTGCCAGCAGCCACGTAACAGGGGGCTGTTCTGGAAACACCATATATTTT. Its translation: CASSHVTGGCSGNTIYF. Full variable domain (missing parts from reference TRBV14 and TRBJ1-3): EAGVTQFPSHSVIEKGQTVTLRCDPISGHDNLYWYRRVMGKEIKFLLHFVKESKQDESGMPNNRFLAERTGGTYSTLKVQPAELEDSGVYFCASSHVTGGCSGNTIYFGEGSWLTVV.

The DNA of the CDR3 is TGTGCCAGCAGCTTGACGGACAGGGCGTTCCTTGAGCAGTACTTC. Protein sequence: CASSLTDRAFLEQYF. This rearrangement joins TRBV7-8 to TRBJ2-7; 8 bases are shared with TRBD1. Germline CDR1 is SGHVS and CDR2 is FQNEAQ. V lost 3 bases to trimming and J lost 7 bases; unmatched junction nucleotides: 11. This CDR3 has 15 amino acids.

The chain has TRBV25-1 and TRBJ2-1; 9 bases are a match to TRBD1. With V trimmed by 5 bases and J by 6 bases, 8 bases remained unmatched. Germline CDR1 is MGHDK and CDR2 is SYGVNS. The CDR3 extends over 15 amino acids. CDR3 bases: TGTGCCAGCAGTCGGGGACAGGGTGTCTCCAATGAGCAGTTCTTC. Residues: CASSRGQGVSNEQFF.

About this clone: One junction end does not reproduce the germline sequence, and a read error may be involved. This chain uses TRBV20-1 with TRBJ1-2; D remains ambiguous. This CDR3 contains 11 residues. Germline V lookup: CDR1 DFQATT, CDR2 SNEGSKA (reference sequence). The CDR3 loop is CSAGDYYGYTF. DNA of the CDR3: TGCAGTGCTGGAGACTACTATGGCTACACCTTC.

As DNA, the CDR3 is TGCGCCAGCAGCCAAGGCACAGGGACCCACTATGGCTACACCTTC. Translated, it gives CASSQGTGTHYGYTF. The chain employs TRBV4-1 and TRBJ1-2; D perhaps matches TRBD1 (6 bases). CDR3 length: 15 amino acids. Germline CDR1 is MGHRA and CDR2 is YSYEKL. Trimming took off 1 base at V and 3 bases at J, with 12 bases between the two ends.

The chain combines TRBV6-5 with TRBJ2-1; D may be TRBD2 (5 bases). Germline loops: CDR1 MNHEY, CDR2 SVGAGI. Trimming shortened V by 0 bases and J by 7 bases, and 7 bases separated the two germline ends. CDR3 length: 13 amino acids. CDR3 in DNA: TGTGCCAGCAGTTACTCGGCGGGTAATGAGCAGTTCTTC. This gives the protein CASSYSAGNEQFF.

The chain couples TRBV11-3 to TRBJ2-2; 8 positions match TRBD1. V shed 3 bases, J shed 4 bases, and the junction held 4 bases outside the gene matches. The CDR3 is 15 residues long. Germline V gives CDR1 SGHNT, CDR2 YENEEA. The CDR3 DNA reads TGTGCCAGCAGCTTGGACAGGGTGGGCACCGGGGAGCTGTTTTTT. Translating it yields CASSLDRVGTGELFF.

J is TRBJ1-4 and V is TRBV6-5, with 7 bases that match TRBD1. In germline, CDR1 is MNHEY, CDR2 SVGAGI. This CDR3 is 13 amino acids long. With 6 bases clipped from V and 4 bases from J, the junction kept 2 bases outside the gene matches. Here the CDR3 DNA reads TGTGCCAGCAGAGCAGGGGGTAATGAAAAACTGTTTTTT. Translation: CASRAGGNEKLFF.

The chain carries TRBV5-4 and TRBJ2-7, with a possible D match to TRBD1 (6 bases). V gave up 4 bases and J gave up 4 bases, with 15 bases separating them. Germline-derived CDR1 and CDR2 are SGHNT and YYREEE (reference sequence). The CDR3 is made up of 14 amino acids. The CDR3 nucleotides are TGTGCCAGCAGCCGCCGGGACATATCTTACGAGCAGTACTTC. Its protein is CASSRRDISYEQYF. The variable domain in full, completed from reference TRBV5-4 and TRBJ2-7, reads ETGVTQSPTHLIKTRGQQVTLRCSSQSGHNTVSWYQQALGQGPQFIFQYYREEENGRGNFPPRFSGLQFPNYSSELNVNALELDDSALYLCASSRRDISYEQYFGPGTRLTVT.

This clone was observed a single time. J is TRBJ1-1 and V is TRBV12-3 or TRBV12-4; D is unclear. The CDR3 totals 13 residues. Trimming stripped 7 bases from V and 4 bases from J, with 13 bases between. This CDR3 is CASTIDEGTEAFF. The CDR3 region has the DNA TGTGCCAGCACCATTGACGAGGGCACTGAAGCTTTCTTT.

CDR3 amino acids: CASSPPTANTEAFF. Written as DNA, the CDR3 is TGTGCCAGCAGCCCGCCGACAGCGAACACTGAAGCTTTCTTT. The chain is built from TRBV9 and TRBJ1-1, with D possibly matching TRBD1 (5 bases). The CDR3 loop spans 14 amino acids. The V and J ends lost 4 bases and 1 base respectively, with 11 bases between them. Germline CDR1 and CDR2: SGDLS and YYNGEE.